The 25 T cell receptor beta chains below were found in one sample sequenced in a study of CD8+ T cells in alopecia areata. RNA extraction and reverse transcription yielded cDNA as sequencing template. Profiled with immunoSEQ multiplex PCR; TCRdb holds only in-frame clones, not every one. This table has 150,000 or so clones, about nine tenths appearing once. Sequenced material: CD8+ T cells sorted from blood, taken at week 0. The receptor source for this set is a human donor with alopecia areata.

This chain uses TRBV11-2 with TRBJ2-7, with a weak D call TRBD1 (6 bases). The germline V gene has CDR1 SGHAT and CDR2 FQNNGV. The V gene lost 5 bases and the J gene lost 2 bases, with 10 bases spanning the gap. This CDR3 spans 13 amino acids. In DNA form, the CDR3 reads TGTGCCAGCAGCACAGGGTACACCTACGAGCAGTACTTC. It encodes CASSTGYTYEQYF.

The chain carries TRBV27 and TRBJ2-2; no clear D gene. The CDR3 has 12 residues. The V gene lost 5 bases and the J gene lost 3 bases, with 4 bases spanning the gap. Germline CDR1 and CDR2: MNHEY and SMNVEV (reference sequence). This CDR3 is CASSPYTGELFF. In DNA form, the CDR3 reads TGTGCCAGCAGTCCATACACCGGGGAGCTGTTTTTT.

On this clone: This sample also contains other DNA sequences that code for the same CDR3. V is TRBV30 and J is TRBJ1-1; D is uncertain. V was shortened by 3 bases and J by 2 bases, with 4 bases between the two germline ends. This CDR3 region has 11 residues. Germline lookup yields CDR1 GTSNPN and CDR2 SVGIG (reference sequence). Here the CDR3 DNA reads TGTGCCTGGAGCTTAAACACTGAAGCTTTCTTT. As protein: CAWSLNTEAFF.

The chain is built from TRBV6-5 and TRBJ2-7; D perhaps matches TRBD1 (5 bases). Per germline, CDR1 MNHEY and CDR2 SVGAGI. This CDR3 has 14 amino acids. The V end was cut by 2 bases, the J end by 0 bases, with 8 bases between. CDR3 protein: CASSYDSSSYEQYF. CDR3 nucleotide sequence: TGTGCCAGCAGTTACGACAGCAGCTCCTACGAGCAGTACTTC.

The CDR3 bases are TGTGCCAGCAGCCCACCAGGGGGGCTGGGGGCGACAGATACGCAGTATTTT. Its translation is CASSPPGGLGATDTQYF. V usage is TRBV7-8 and J usage is TRBJ2-3; a weak D match, TRBD1 (7 bases). CDR1 is SGHVS and CDR2 is FQNEAQ in the germline V gene. The CDR3 is made up of 17 amino acids. Deletions cut 5 bases from V and 3 bases from J, with 21 bases between.

This chain joins TRBV4-1 and TRBJ2-3, with TRBD1 identical over 9 bases. The CDR3 totals 16 residues. CDR1 and CDR2 (germline): MGHRA, YSYEKL. The trim removed 3 bases at V and 3 bases at J, leaving 7 bases unmatched. The CDR3: CASSHYRTGETDTQYF. Written as DNA, the CDR3 is TGCGCCAGCAGCCACTATCGGACAGGGGAGACAGATACGCAGTATTTT.

The chain employs TRBV5-5 and TRBJ1-5, with D tentatively TRBD1 (5 bases). Germline V gene sequence: CDR1 SGHKS, CDR2 YYEKEE (reference sequence). This CDR3 is built from 18 residues. V shed 7 bases and J shed 0 bases, with 23 bases lying between them. In DNA, the CDR3 is TGTGCCAGCGAAATGGACGGGACGGGAACCCTTAGCAATCAGCCCCAGCATTTT. As protein: CASEMDGTGTLSNQPQHF. The variable domain in full, with the rest retrieved from reference TRBV5-5 and TRBJ1-5, is DAGVTQSPTHLIKTRGQQVTLRCSPISGHKSVSWYQQVLGQGPQFIFQYYEKEERGRGNFPDRFSARQFPNYSSELNVNALLLGDSALYLCASEMDGTGTLSNQPQHFGDGTRLSIL.

The rearrangement joins TRBV6-5 to TRBJ2-7, with unresolved D. The germline V and J ends were trimmed by 0 bases and 6 bases, with 9 bases remaining between them. The CDR3 has 13 residues. Germline CDR1 is MNHEY and CDR2 is SVGAGI. In DNA form, the CDR3 reads TGTGCCAGCAGTTACTCGAAAGCCCTCGAGCAGTACTTC. Protein: CASSYSKALEQYF.

The chain recombines TRBV25-1 with TRBJ1-2; D gene uncertain. The CDR3 totals 12 residues. The germline CDR1 and CDR2 sequences are MGHDK and SYGVNS. The CDR3 DNA follows: TGTGCTGTGCCCGGCGGGGAGGATGGCTACACCTTC. Translating gives CAVPGGEDGYTF.

V usage is TRBV7-2 and J usage is TRBJ2-3; D possibly matches TRBD1 or TRBD2 (6 bases each). Germline lookup yields CDR1 SGHTA and CDR2 FQGNSA. The CDR3 is made up of 18 amino acids. V was trimmed by 1 base and J by 4 bases, leaving 21 bases between them. CDR3 DNA: TGTGCCAGCAGCTTAGGAACGGGCCGGGGGCGTTTGTCAGATACGCAGTATTTT. Amino acids: CASSLGTGRGRLSDTQYF.

The V call is TRBV9, the J call TRBJ2-7; D unresolved. The V end was cut by 0 bases, the J end by 3 bases, with 10 bases between. This CDR3 has 14 residues. CDR1 SGDLS and CDR2 YYNGEE come from the germline V gene. For the CDR3, the DNA is TGTGCCAGCAGCGTAGGCCAAACCGGCTACGAGCAGTACTTC. It specifies CASSVGQTGYEQYF.

The chain combines TRBV5-4 with TRBJ2-1, with no clear D. Germline CDR1 SGHNT, CDR2 YYREEE (reference sequence). V was clipped by 3 bases and J by 6 bases, with 7 bases between them. This CDR3 is built from 12 residues. The CDR3 DNA reads as TGTGCCAGCAGCTCGATCAGCAATGAGCAGTTCTTC. Translated: CASSSISNEQFF.

The V call is TRBV25-1, the J call TRBJ1-4; D possibly corresponds to TRBD1 (5 bases). Trimming took off 2 bases at V and 2 bases at J, with 9 bases between the two ends. From germline, CDR1 is MGHDK and CDR2 SYGVNS. This CDR3 has 15 amino acids. The CDR3, as DNA: TGTGCCAGCAGTGAAGTCGGGGCGACTAATGAAAAACTGTTTTTT. Protein product: CASSEVGATNEKLFF.

CDR3 DNA sequence: TGTGCCAGCAGACCTTCAGGCTCTGGGGCCAACGTCCTGACTTTC. Translating it yields CASRPSGSGANVLTF. The genes are TRBV27 and TRBJ2-6; D gene ambiguous. The CDR3 extends over 15 amino acids. Germline V gene sequence: CDR1 MNHEY, CDR2 SMNVEV (reference sequence). V was pared by 6 bases and J by 0 bases, with 9 bases between.

The V and J genes are TRBV27 and TRBJ2-7; TRBD2 agrees at 8 bases. Trimming removed 5 bases from V and 0 bases from J; junction bases left unmatched: 6. This CDR3 has 15 amino acids. Germline V gene data show CDR1 as MNHEY and CDR2 as SMNVEV (reference sequence). Written as DNA, the CDR3 is TGTGCCAGCAGTCGGGGGGGGGACTACTCCTACGAGCAGTACTTC. It codes for CASSRGGDYSYEQYF.

The genes are TRBV6-1 and TRBJ2-7; 9 bases line up with TRBD2. There are 14 residues in the CDR3. Germline-derived CDR1 and CDR2 are MNHNS and SASEGT. With 3 bases clipped from V and 2 bases from J, the junction kept 2 bases outside the gene matches. The CDR3 nucleotides read TGTGCCAGCAGTGACGGCGGGGGGGCCTACGAGCAGTACTTC. Translating gives CASSDGGGAYEQYF.

This rearrangement joins TRBV19 to TRBJ2-7, with D possibly matching TRBD2 (5 bases). Looked up from germline, CDR1 is LNHDA and CDR2 is SQIVND (reference sequence). The CDR3 extends over 14 amino acids. V lost 7 bases, J lost 6 bases, and 19 bases lay in between. The CDR3 is CASTREHLGGEQYF. For the CDR3, the DNA is TGTGCCAGTACCCGGGAACACCTAGGAGGCGAGCAGTACTTC.

The CDR3 sequence is CSVEPGSQETQYF. CDR3 DNA sequence: TGCAGCGTTGAGCCTGGCAGCCAAGAGACCCAGTACTTC. V gene TRBV29-1 combines with J gene TRBJ2-5; D remains unclear. CDR1 SQVTM and CDR2 ANQGSEA come from the germline V gene. This CDR3 has 13 amino acids. Deletions cut 3 bases from V and 1 base from J, with 9 bases between.

The V call is TRBV9, the J call TRBJ2-7; D is perhaps TRBD1 or TRBD2 (5 bases each). V shed 0 bases and J shed 3 bases, with 10 bases lying between them. Germline lookup yields CDR1 SGDLS and CDR2 YYNGEE. The CDR3 sequence is 14 residues long. Written as DNA, the CDR3 is TGTGCCAGCAGCGTAGGTGGGGGTAACTACGAGCAGTACTTC. It yields the protein CASSVGGGNYEQYF.

The chain carries TRBV28 and TRBJ1-2, with D uncertain. The germline V and J ends were trimmed by 2 bases and 5 bases, with 6 bases remaining between them. The CDR3 runs 12 residues. Germline lookup yields CDR1 MDHEN and CDR2 SYDVKM. For the CDR3, the DNA is TGTGCCAGCAGTTTAGAGGCGTATGGCTACACCTTC. It codes for CASSLEAYGYTF.

The chain joins TRBV6-5 to TRBJ1-1; a possible D gene is TRBD1 (5 bases). V lost 6 bases and J 1 base, leaving 9 bases between the germline ends. The germline CDR1 and CDR2 sequences are MNHEY and SVGAGI. This CDR3 has 13 amino acids. The CDR3 coding sequence is TGTGCCAGCAGCCCGGGGGGGAACACTGAAGCTTTCTTT. It specifies CASSPGGNTEAFF.

The CDR3 coding sequence is TGTGCCAGCAGCCCAGGACGGGACCACTACGAGCAGTACTTC. Its protein product is CASSPGRDHYEQYF. The rearrangement uses TRBV5-6 and TRBJ2-7, with D perhaps matching TRBD1 or TRBD2 (5 bases each). Germline CDR1 SGHDT, CDR2 YYEEEE. The CDR3 totals 14 residues. V lost 4 bases to trimming and J lost 3 bases, with 14 bases between them.

CDR3 sequence reads: CASSLGQGAAEAFF. CDR3 coding DNA: TGTGCCAGCAGCTTGGGCCAGGGGGCGGCTGAAGCTTTCTTT. The rearrangement links TRBV5-4 to TRBJ1-1, with TRBD1 identical over 8 bases. The germline V gene encodes CDR1 SGHNT and CDR2 YYREEE (reference sequence). V shed 0 bases and J 6 bases; nucleotides not matched to a gene: 4. This CDR3 comprises 14 residues. The full variable domain, with the rest looked up from reference TRBV5-4 and TRBJ1-1, is ETGVTQSPTHLIKTRGQQVTLRCSSQSGHNTVSWYQQALGQGPQFIFQYYREEENGRGNFPPRFSGLQFPNYSSELNVNALELDDSALYLCASSLGQGAAEAFFGQGTRLTVV.

The CDR3 region has the DNA TGTGCCAGCAGCTCGACCGCGGCCCAGCTGGGGGGCTACACCTTC. It codes for CASSSTAAQLGGYTF. The genes are TRBV7-6 and TRBJ1-2, with D unresolved. CDR3 size: 15 residues. V lost 4 bases to trimming and J lost 8 bases, with 20 bases between them. Germline lookup yields CDR1 SGHVS and CDR2 FNYEAQ.

V and J are TRBV27 and TRBJ1-1; 7 nucleotides agree with TRBD1. CDR1 MNHEY and CDR2 SMNVEV come from the germline V gene (reference sequence). The CDR3 is 14 amino acids. After removal of 2 bases from V and 1 base from J, the junction contained 1 base not matched to a gene. CDR3 amino acids: CASSLRGPNTEAFF. In nucleotides, the CDR3 is TGTGCCAGCAGTTTAAGGGGGCCGAACACTGAAGCTTTCTTT.